This T cell receptor beta chain comes out of a study of cytomegalovirus exposure and HLA in healthy donors. This CDR3 has 15 residues. Germline V lookup: CDR1 SSHAT, CDR2 FNYEAQ (reference sequence). The V segment lost 1 base and the J segment 6 bases; nucleotides outside the gene matches: 7. General study results and limits: In vitro experiments confirmed that three CMV-associated chains were specific for CMV antigens. The classifier reportedly diagnosed cytomegalovirus status with high specificity and sensitivity. The investigators catalogued under 200 TCR beta chains as cytomegalovirus-associated.

The donors were part of the validation cohort of roughly 130 subjects. That cohort was separate from the first cohort, which comprised several hundred subjects. Data came from immunoSEQ multiplex PCR; TCRdb stores just in-frame clones and leaves some out. The sample carries about 330,000 clones, about nine tenths recorded once. A remark on this clone: Its target is unknown.

The source is a woman aged 25 to 39 in good health and CMV-seropositive. This chain connects TRBV7-7 to TRBJ2-7; 9 bases fit TRBD2. The sample was PBMCs. Here the CDR3 reads CASSLGVAGVVEQYF. The DNA for the CDR3 is TGTGCCAGCAGCTTAGGAGTAGCGGGAGTTGTCGAGCAGTACTTC.